This T cell receptor (beta chain) was sequenced during a study of long-term antiretroviral therapy in people with HIV (dated by TCRdb to the early 2020s). Background for the entire study: The earliest samples were collected about a decade before the 2015 WHO recommendation for immediate ART, when ART was typically delayed until CD4 counts fell. Among the approximately 32 participants with HIV, more than ten were female. No cross-contamination during QIAcube processing turned up in test extractions that ran a monoclonal T-cell line alongside 30 or so polyclonal samples. Whether ART initiation and durable HIV suppression were associated with changes in peripheral blood TRB repertoire composition and diversity was tested in a retrospective serial study. The cohort contributed about 200 cryopreserved PBMC samples from a few dozen adults with confirmed HIV infection, collected serially over a mean of approximately six years (range 1-12).

About this clone: No cognate antigen has been identified for it. Base quality data are lacking; no much larger clone is found one base away.

There are 13 amino acids in the CDR3, from cysteine to phenylalanine inclusive. Here the CDR3 DNA is all that survives: 39 bases in frame from base 1. Relative to germline, V is 1 base shorter and J is 8 bases shorter, with 11 bases between their ends. CDR1 and CDR2 (ENHRY, SYGVKD) derive from the germline V gene. Results the study describes overall, beyond this receptor: Narrower CDR3 length ranges were observed in HIV repertoires than in controls, and an antigen-experienced repertoire with only a slight naive shift after ART was suggested by the network structure. Owing to limited PBMC availability, only the TCR beta chain was sequenced, without alpha chain pairing. Inferences about post-ART repertoire changes were limited because no data were available on ART adherence, viral resistance or therapy changes. The samples were dated from the mid-2000s to the late 2010s, and the ART regimens that were used may be less effective than current ART regimens. Because pre-ART samples had limited cell numbers, profiling was done on unsorted PBMC rather than on sorted CD4+ and CD8+ T cells. The repertoire was dominated across all time points by expanded TRB clones identified before ART initiation, although this dominance was seen to fluctuate and to decrease in many PLHIV after ART. Starting ART was linked to a significant rise in TRB diversity, yet even after long-term ART the diversity remained significantly lower than in transplant donor controls.

Participants were included only if at least one PBMC sample before ART initiation and at least two post-ART samples were available. All participants with HIV were treated in the United States of America. Cryopreserved samples of 1-10 million PBMC were thawed and washed before DNA extraction. At the time of the earliest PBMC sample, participants with HIV were aged between roughly 23 and 60 years. PBMC samples were contributed by each participant from 1-4 timepoints before ART initiation and 2-8 timepoints after ART initiation, with a median of 7 samples. For every participant, serial HIV viral load, CD4+ T-cell count, ART history and demographic data were obtained. Genomic DNA was extracted from unsorted PBMC with a Qiagen kit on a QIAcube, with processing performed in batches of 12 samples. The immunoSEQ hsTCRB v3.0 assay was used at survey level resolution to sequence the TRB variable region. TRB sequencing targeted a depth of about 40,000-55,000 T-cell genomes per sample. TRB libraries were pooled and sequenced on an Illumina MiSeq using a v3 150-cycle kit. In the authors' own workflow: Repertoire analysis ran in R within a reproducible Nextflow workflow covering QC, data transformation and analysis. LymphoSeq2, an R package for exploring AIRR-Seq data, was used to implement the custom analyses. A handful of samples that produced fewer than 5000 total TRB sequences were removed, so under 200 HIV repertoires were analyzed. Among the 190 or so HIV repertoires that were kept, 59 were collected before ART initiation and roughly 130 were collected after ART initiation. Repertoires were downsampled to 5000 TRB nucleotide sequences, and summary statistics were averaged over 100 downsampling iterations. The analysis kept only TRB sequences whose CDR3 regions were at least seven amino acids long. Two measures captured diversity: a Shannon entropy-derived clonality score and the Gini coefficient. In the repertoire networks, any two of the top 5000 CDR3 amino acid sequences were linked whenever the two sequences differed by an edit distance of one. For TRB CDR3 amino acid sequences, GLIPH2 was used to predict antigen specificity groups and MHC restriction. CDR3 amino acid sequences were matched against VDJdb and McPAS-TCR to flag known CMV, EBV, HIV or tissue antigen associations. Pre-ART, post-ART and control groups were compared with Wilcoxon signed-rank tests and Holm-Bonferroni correction. The table comes from immuneACCESS by way of TCRdb, which keeps in-frame sequences with V and J called. Part of the clones is missing from these tables; in studies checked, under half for an unresolved V gene and the rest for unknown reasons. V and J calls and clone size are given by that table; D and trimming were obtained from the DNA. The sample table records about 20,000 clones; 80% to 95% of these occur just once. The ten biggest clones cover more than 5.5% of the sample.

The source was unsorted PBMCs, collected 4.4 years after starting antiretroviral therapy. This clonotype originated in a woman between 50 and 59 years old with HIV. The rearrangement joined TRBV10-3 to TRBJ1-2, with the identity of the D gene unclear. The bases are TGTGCCATCAGTGAGTTAGGATTTGACGGCTACACCTTC. Translated, it reads CAISELGFDGYTF.